The 26 T cell receptor beta chains reported below all come from one sample, sequenced in a study of blood T cells in healthy people across ages. The second PCR ran about 6 to 11 cycles with a sample-barcoded 5' primer and J-beta primers. TCRdb reprocessed the 5' RACE reads via MiXCR and lists one record per CDR3 protein. The table shows roughly 2 million distinct CDR3 sequences, with 49% occurring only once. Sequenced input: blood. These receptors all stem from a woman aged 40 to 50 in good health.

The chain couples TRBV29-1 to TRBJ1-1; D remains ambiguous. From germline, CDR1 is SQVTM and CDR2 ANQGSEA. CDR3 length: 14 residues. The V end was cut by 0 bases, the J end by 1 base, with 9 bases between. CDR3 residues: CSVEEIGKNTEAFF. The CDR3 nucleotides are TGCAGCGTTGAAGAAATCGGGAAGAACACTGAAGCTTTCTTT.

The chain links TRBV4-2 to TRBJ1-2; D may be TRBD1 (6 bases). Per the germline V gene, CDR1 is LGHNA and CDR2 is YNFKEQ. Between the trimmed V and J ends, which lost 6 bases and 4 bases, there was a span of 12 bases. CDR3 length equals 13 residues. The CDR3 reads CASRQTGLYGYTF. CDR3 DNA: TGTGCCAGCAGACAAACAGGGCTCTATGGCTACACCTTC.

The V call is TRBV6-5, the J call TRBJ1-2, with 8 bases matching TRBD1. This CDR3 comprises 19 residues. The germline V gene encodes CDR1 MNHEY and CDR2 SVGAGI. V lost 0 bases to trimming and J lost 4 bases; unmatched junction nucleotides: 16. The CDR3 loop reads CASSYSNYAADREPYGYTF. The CDR3 DNA is TGTGCCAGCAGTTACTCGAACTACGCTGCGGACAGGGAACCCTATGGCTACACCTTC.

This clonotype was picked up a small number of times. V and J are TRBV6-2 or TRBV6-3 and TRBJ2-6; D is unresolved. The CDR3 length is 16 residues. Germline loops: CDR1 MNHEY, CDR2 SVGEGT. V was shortened by 5 bases and J by 2 bases, with 13 bases between the two germline ends. The CDR3 DNA follows: TGTGCCAGCAGTCTCGCCATCGGTACTGGGGCCAACGTCCTGACTTTC. This sequence encodes CASSLAIGTGANVLTF.

In this sample, this clonotype turned up a few times. This sequence joins TRBV6-2 or TRBV6-3 and TRBJ1-2, with no clear D. The CDR3 has 16 residues. V shed 1 base and J shed 0 bases, with 12 bases lying between them. CDR1 is MNHEY and CDR2 is SVGEGT in the germline V gene. For the CDR3, the DNA is TGTGCCAGCAGTTACTATATCGAAGGAGCTAACTATGGCTACACCTTC. Its protein is CASSYYIEGANYGYTF.

The chain combines TRBV7-8 with TRBJ2-7, with 7 positions matching TRBD1. The CDR3 length is 15 residues. The J segment lost 1 base and the V segment lost 2 bases, leaving 5 bases of the junction unmatched. CDR1 and CDR2 (germline): SGHVS, FQNEAQ. The CDR3 loop is CASSLTRQGSYEQYF. In DNA, the CDR3 is TGTGCCAGCAGCTTAACTCGACAGGGATCCTACGAGCAGTACTTC.

J is TRBJ2-3 and V is TRBV20-1; D perhaps matches TRBD2 (6 bases). Trimming took off 5 bases at V and 0 bases at J, with 15 bases between the two ends. There are 15 residues in the CDR3. Germline assignment: CDR1 DFQATT and CDR2 SNEGSKA (reference sequence). The CDR3 bases are TGCAGTGCTGCCCCAAGGACTACTAGCACAGATACGCAGTATTTT. Translated: CSAAPRTTSTDTQYF.

This chain uses TRBV21-1 with TRBJ2-1; TRBD1, the table's D call, lacks a check against the DNA. TRBV21-1 is noted as a pseudogene. This CDR3 has 13 amino acids. CDR3 region: CTSAGTDYNEQFF. CDR3 coding DNA: TGCACCAGCGCCGGGACGGACTACAATGAGCAGTTCTTC.

This clonotype has just a few counts. The chain combines TRBV11-3 with TRBJ2-3; D assignment may be TRBD1 or TRBD2 (5 bases each). The CDR3 is made up of 17 amino acids. The germline gives CDR1 SGHNT, CDR2 YENEEA. V lost 2 bases and J 7 bases, leaving 22 bases between the germline ends. The CDR3 protein is CASSLPYRGRQVYTQYF. Here the CDR3 DNA reads TGTGCCAGCAGCTTACCCTACCGGGGCAGGCAGGTATATACGCAGTATTTT.

The chain combines TRBV10-2 with TRBJ2-1; TRBD2 is a possible D gene (5 bases). The V gene lost 3 bases and the J gene lost 14 bases, with 17 bases spanning the gap. CDR3 length equals 13 residues. Germline V lookup: CDR1 WSHSY, CDR2 SAAADI. CDR3 amino acids: CASSEPQRAGEFF. Written as DNA, the CDR3 is TGCGCCAGCAGTGAACCCCAGAGGGCGGGTGAGTTCTTC.

V and J are TRBV3-1 and TRBJ2-3; D remains unclear. This CDR3 has 12 amino acids. V gave up 4 bases and J gave up 8 bases, with 10 bases separating them. The germline V gene encodes CDR1 LGHDT and CDR2 YNNKEL (reference sequence). The DNA of the CDR3 is TGTGCCAGCAGCCTCCAACACCGTACGCAGTATTTT. It codes for CASSLQHRTQYF.

The V gene is TRBV21-1, the J gene TRBJ2-5; TRBD1 was called by the table and not checked on the DNA. TRBV21-1 is a documented pseudogene. The CDR3 has 18 amino acids. CDR3 sequence: CASSKASCRGMIQETQYF. The CDR3, as DNA: TGTGCCAGCAGCAAGGCGAGCTGCAGGGGGATGATTCAAGAGACCCAGTACTTC.

The chain recombines TRBV18 with TRBJ1-2; TRBD1 aligns across 7 bases. This CDR3 has 16 residues. Per germline, CDR1 KGHSH and CDR2 LQKENI. V was clipped by 5 bases and J by 1 base; unmatched bases: 10. The CDR3 protein is CASSTLPGTDNYGYTF. The CDR3 DNA reads as TGTGCCAGCTCAACCCTTCCTGGGACAGATAACTATGGCTACACCTTC.

This clonotype was seen ten or more times. The rearrangement uses TRBV7-2 and TRBJ2-7; 10 bases match TRBD1. Germline CDR1 SGHTA, CDR2 FQGNSA. V was clipped by 1 base and J by 12 bases; unmatched bases: 6. The length of the CDR3 is 13 residues. The chain's CDR3 is CASSLVQGQGPYF. The CDR3 coding sequence is TGTGCCAGCAGCTTAGTCCAGGGACAGGGGCCGTACTTC.

The chain combines TRBV7-6 with TRBJ1-3; 10 bases fit TRBD1. V was pared by 4 bases and J by 2 bases, with 8 bases of the junction left unmatched. CDR1 and CDR2 from the germline V gene are SGHVS and FNYEAQ. The CDR3 totals 17 residues. In nucleotides, the CDR3 is TGTGCCAGCAGCTGGCCCGGACAGGGGGAAGCTGGAAACACCATATATTTT. Its protein product is CASSWPGQGEAGNTIYF.

This clonotype came up many times. The chain couples TRBV7-2 to TRBJ2-1; D uncertain. Germline V gene sequence: CDR1 SGHTA, CDR2 FQGNSA. The CDR3 contains 14 residues. V dropped 5 bases and J dropped 8 bases, with 16 bases sitting between them. The CDR3 sequence is CASSPLLGPYEQFF. As DNA, the CDR3 is TGTGCCAGCAGCCCCCTCCTCGGGCCCTATGAGCAGTTCTTC.

The chain links TRBV7-2 to TRBJ2-7; 9 nucleotides align to TRBD1. The germline V gene encodes CDR1 SGHTA and CDR2 FQGNSA. With V trimmed by 5 bases and J by 2 bases, 7 bases remained unmatched. The CDR3 contains 15 residues. CDR3 DNA sequence: TGTGCCAGCAGCGTCCTAGGGACAGGGCCCTACGAGCAGTACTTC. It yields the protein CASSVLGTGPYEQYF.

This clonotype was detected a few times. CDR3 sequence: CASRGGKARNIQYF. The CDR3 nucleotides read TGTGCCAGCAGGGGGGGGAAGGCAAGAAACATTCAGTACTTC. V is TRBV6-2 or TRBV6-3 and J is TRBJ2-4, with 7 bases aligning to TRBD2. After removal of 6 bases from V and 6 bases from J, the junction contained 8 bases not matched to a gene. The CDR3 extends over 14 amino acids. Germline values: CDR1 MNHEY, CDR2 SVGEGT.

This clonotype appeared a single time. The gene calls are TRBV2 and TRBJ2-5; 7 bases are shared with TRBD1. The CDR3 length is 11 residues. The V and J ends lost 7 bases and 7 bases, in that order; junction bases with no gene match: 3. In germline, CDR1 is SNHLY, CDR2 FYNNEI. CDR3 DNA: TGTGCCAGCAAGGGGGCGGCGACCCAGTACTTC. Amino acids: CASKGAATQYF.

The chain employs TRBV20-1 and TRBJ2-7; D not certain. The CDR3 has 14 residues. With 0 bases removed from V and 3 bases from J, the gap between germline ends came to 12 bases. The V gene's germline CDR1 is DFQATT and CDR2 SNEGSKA (reference sequence). As DNA, the CDR3 is TGCAGTGCTAGAGATATAGGCAGTGTCTACGAGCAGTACTTC. This sequence encodes CSARDIGSVYEQYF.

The chain is built from TRBV4-1 and TRBJ2-1; the match to TRBD2 covers 12 bases. CDR1 and CDR2 from the germline V gene are MGHRA and YSYEKL. With 1 base clipped from V and 10 bases from J, the junction kept 8 bases outside the gene matches. This CDR3 has 16 amino acids. The CDR3 region is CASSQGTSGVGGEQFF. The CDR3 DNA reads as TGCGCCAGCAGCCAAGGGACTAGCGGGGTAGGAGGGGAGCAGTTCTTC.

This chain links TRBV28 with TRBJ2-1; D may be TRBD1 or TRBD2 (6 bases each). The ends were cut back, 8 bases at V and 5 bases at J, with 16 bases in the middle. There are 14 residues in the CDR3. Germline assignment: CDR1 MDHEN and CDR2 SYDVKM. The CDR3 nucleotides read TGTGCCAGCGAAGAGGGGGGCCATAACAATGAGCAGTTCTTC. The encoded protein is CASEEGGHNNEQFF.

V gene TRBV7-2 combines with J gene TRBJ2-1, with a weak D call TRBD1 (5 bases). Trimming cost V 2 bases and J 6 bases, with 17 bases left between them. This CDR3 spans 16 amino acids. CDR1 and CDR2 (germline): SGHTA, FQGNSA. The CDR3 DNA reads TGTGCCAGCAGCTTAAGCCGGGCAGGGCAGGGCAATGAGCAGTTCTTC. Amino acids: CASSLSRAGQGNEQFF.

This clonotype was counted only a few times. This chain links TRBV4-2 with TRBJ2-7; the D is unclear. V gave up 0 bases and J gave up 0 bases, with 9 bases separating them. The germline V gene encodes CDR1 LGHNA and CDR2 YNFKEQ. This CDR3 is 15 amino acids long. The DNA for the CDR3 is TGTGCCAGCAGCCAAGATAGGGCTAGCTCCTACGAGCAGTACTTC. Its translation is CASSQDRASSYEQYF.

The V gene is TRBV29-1, the J gene TRBJ1-4; D ambiguous. The germline CDR1 and CDR2 sequences are SQVTM and ANQGSEA. The CDR3 consists of 11 residues. V lost 6 bases, J lost 5 bases, and 7 bases lay in between. DNA of the CDR3: TGCAGCGTCTTGACAAATGAAAAACTGTTTTTT. Residues: CSVLTNEKLFF. Full variable domain (remainder filled in from reference TRBV29-1 and TRBJ1-4): SAVISQKPSRDICQRGTSLTIQCQVDSQVTMMFWYRQQPGQSLTLIATANQGSEATYESGFVIDKFPISRPNLTFSTLTVSNMSPEDSSIYLCSVLTNEKLFFGSGTQLSVL.

This clonotype was recorded at least ten times. An end of the junction differs from the germline gene, which may be a read error. The CDR3 nucleotides are TGTGCCAGCAGTTTAGGACAGGGTTTGGGTGAGCAGTACTTC. Encoded protein: CASSLGQGLGEQYF. V and J are TRBV5-1 and TRBJ2-7; 8 bases fit TRBD1. CDR3 size: 14 residues. Germline assignment: CDR1 SGHRS and CDR2 YFSETQ.